Reported below is one T cell receptor beta chain. Between the trimmed V and J ends, which lost 5 bases and 1 base, there was a span of 17 bases. Germline V gene sequence: CDR1 MNHEY, CDR2 SMNVEV (reference sequence). There are 16 residues in the CDR3. This specimen comes from a study of blood T cell repertoires in COVID-19. Here immunoSEQ multiplex PCR was the method, and the copy in TCRdb shows in-frame clones only, minus some. This table holds under 400,000 clones, under 90% found once. The gene calls are TRBV27 and TRBJ2-5; D perhaps matches TRBD1 (6 bases). The clonotype comes from a woman aged 25 to 39 with COVID-19, enrolled during active disease. Input material: peripheral blood. CDR3 DNA: TGTGCCAGCAGTGCCCAGGGACAATGGGTCCAAGAGACCCAGTACTTC. It is translated as CASSAQGQWVQETQYF.